This T cell receptor (beta chain) appears in the sequencing data of a study of shared clonotypes between healthy human individuals. Study-wide background: A donor's plate count was three for CD4 naive and three for CD4 memory; CD8 naive had two and CD8 memory one. Findings and limits, study-wide: Shared across a handful of donors were roughly 4.8% of the naive CD4 clonotypes. Generation probabilities of non-shared clonotypes were lower (relative to those shared by all four donors).

The assay was run at deep level. The repertoire was sequenced with immunoSEQ multiplex PCR; TCRdb's copy has only in-frame clones and lacks some. The sample includes nearly 1 million clones, around 80% of them seen just once. Trimming removed 5 bases at V and 8 bases at J, with 9 bases between. Germline V gene lookup returns CDR1 SGHAT and CDR2 FQNNGV. The CDR3 loop spans 12 amino acids. As concerns this clone: No antigen is known for it.

V gene TRBV11-2 combines with J gene TRBJ1-4; D not resolved. The receptor was isolated from a man aged 18 to 30 in good health. Sequences were obtained from memory CD4+ T cells sorted from blood. Subset in this sample: CD45RA-negative fraction. The CDR3 DNA is TGTGCCAGCAGCCATATCGGCGAAAAACTGTTTTTT. It specifies CASSHIGEKLFF.